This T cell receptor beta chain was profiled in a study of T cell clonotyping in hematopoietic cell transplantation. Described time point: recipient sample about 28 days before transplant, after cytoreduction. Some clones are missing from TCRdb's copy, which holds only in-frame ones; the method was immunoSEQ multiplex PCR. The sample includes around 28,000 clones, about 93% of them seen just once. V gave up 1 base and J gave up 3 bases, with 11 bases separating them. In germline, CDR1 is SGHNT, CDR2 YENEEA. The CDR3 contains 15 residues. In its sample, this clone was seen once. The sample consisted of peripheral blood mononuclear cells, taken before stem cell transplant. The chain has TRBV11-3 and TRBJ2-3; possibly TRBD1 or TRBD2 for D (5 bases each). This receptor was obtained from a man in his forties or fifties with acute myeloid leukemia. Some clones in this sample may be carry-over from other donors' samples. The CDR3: CASSLGGIQTDTQYF. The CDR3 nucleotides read TGTGCCAGCAGCTTAGGGGGGATACAGACAGATACGCAGTATTTT.